This T cell receptor beta chain is drawn from a study of blood T cell repertoires in COVID-19. Study-level background: T cells, B-cell-depleted T cells, or PBMCs provided the cDNA or gDNA that served as material.

Libraries were prepared by immunoSEQ multiplex PCR; TCRdb keeps only in-frame clonotypes and omits some of them. Seen here are some 390,000 clones, around 89% observed once, and the top ten hold around 1.1%. The germline gives CDR1 SGDLS, CDR2 YYNGEE. Trimming left V 4 bases short and J 8 bases short, with 15 bases between. The CDR3 runs to 13 residues. Membership in each cohort depended on participant-reported clinical history. The chain is built from TRBV9 and TRBJ1-2; possible D gene TRBD1, 5 bases. The source is a young man who had recovered from COVID-19. The sequencing input was PBMCs or T cells enriched from blood (not recorded which). The CDR3 reads CASSPGGGGGYTF. The CDR3 DNA reads TGTGCCAGCAGCCCGGGGGGGGGAGGAGGCTACACCTTC.